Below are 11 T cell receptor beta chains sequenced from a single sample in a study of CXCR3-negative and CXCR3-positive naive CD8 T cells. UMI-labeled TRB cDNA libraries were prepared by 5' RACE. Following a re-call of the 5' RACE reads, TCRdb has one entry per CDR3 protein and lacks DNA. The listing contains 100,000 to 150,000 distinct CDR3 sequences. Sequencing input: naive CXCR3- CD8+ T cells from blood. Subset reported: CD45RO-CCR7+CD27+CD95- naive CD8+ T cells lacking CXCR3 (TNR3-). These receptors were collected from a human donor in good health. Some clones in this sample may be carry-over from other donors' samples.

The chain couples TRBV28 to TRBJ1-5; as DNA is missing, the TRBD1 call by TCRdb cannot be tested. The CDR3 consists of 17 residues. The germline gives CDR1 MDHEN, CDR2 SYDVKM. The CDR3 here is CASIPSSFGQRNQPQHF.

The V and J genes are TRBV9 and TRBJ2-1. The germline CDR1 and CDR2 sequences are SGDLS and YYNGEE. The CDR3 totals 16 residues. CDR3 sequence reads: CASSYARDSSYNEQFF.

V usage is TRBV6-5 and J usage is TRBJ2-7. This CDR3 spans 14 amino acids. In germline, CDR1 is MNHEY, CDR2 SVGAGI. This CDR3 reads CASSYSQGPYEQYF.

The CDR3 sequence: CASSIPGELATNEKLFF. The chain couples TRBV19 to TRBJ1-4; there is no DNA to check the TCRdb D call of TRBD1. Germline V gene sequence: CDR1 LNHDA, CDR2 SQIVND (reference sequence). CDR3 length equals 17 residues. The variable domain in full, with the rest retrieved from reference TRBV19 and TRBJ1-4, is DGGITQSPKYLFRKEGQNVTLSCEQNLNHDAMYWYRQDPGQGLRLIYYSQIVNDFQKGDIAEGYSVSREKKESFPLTVTSAQKNPTAFYLCASSIPGELATNEKLFFGSGTQLSVL.

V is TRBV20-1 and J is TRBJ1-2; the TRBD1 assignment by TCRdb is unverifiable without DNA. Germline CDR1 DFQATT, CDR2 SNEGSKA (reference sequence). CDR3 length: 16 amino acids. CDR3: CSATNSGTGTNYGYTF.

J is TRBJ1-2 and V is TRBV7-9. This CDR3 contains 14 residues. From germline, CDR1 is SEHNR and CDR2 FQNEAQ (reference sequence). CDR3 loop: CASSPHSANYGYTF. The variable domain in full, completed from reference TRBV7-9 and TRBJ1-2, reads DTGVSQNPRHKITKRGQNVTFRCDPISEHNRLYWYRQTLGQGPEFLTYFQNEAQLEKSRLLSDRFSAERPKGSFSTLEIQRTEQGDSAMYLCASSPHSANYGYTFGSGTRLTVV.

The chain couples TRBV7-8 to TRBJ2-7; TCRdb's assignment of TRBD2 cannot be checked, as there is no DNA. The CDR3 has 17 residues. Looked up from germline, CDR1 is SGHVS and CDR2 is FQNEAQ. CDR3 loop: CASSPRGASGGAHEQYF.

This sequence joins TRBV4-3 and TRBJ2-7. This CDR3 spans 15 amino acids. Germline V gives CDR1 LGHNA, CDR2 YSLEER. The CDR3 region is CASSQDRVGPYEQYF.

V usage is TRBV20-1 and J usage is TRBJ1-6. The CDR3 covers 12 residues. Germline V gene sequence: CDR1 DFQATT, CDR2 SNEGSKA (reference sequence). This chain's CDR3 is CSATGNSPPLHF.

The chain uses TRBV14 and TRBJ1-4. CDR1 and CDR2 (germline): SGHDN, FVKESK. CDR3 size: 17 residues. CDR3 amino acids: CASSQDWQDPTNEKLFF. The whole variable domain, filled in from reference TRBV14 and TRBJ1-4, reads EAGVTQFPSHSVIEKGQTVTLRCDPISGHDNLYWYRRVMGKEIKFLLHFVKESKQDESGMPNNRFLAERTGGTYSTLKVQPAELEDSGVYFCASSQDWQDPTNEKLFFGSGTQLSVL.

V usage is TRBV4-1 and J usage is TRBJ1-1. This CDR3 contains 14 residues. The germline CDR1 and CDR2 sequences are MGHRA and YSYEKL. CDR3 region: CASSQEAGTTEAFF.